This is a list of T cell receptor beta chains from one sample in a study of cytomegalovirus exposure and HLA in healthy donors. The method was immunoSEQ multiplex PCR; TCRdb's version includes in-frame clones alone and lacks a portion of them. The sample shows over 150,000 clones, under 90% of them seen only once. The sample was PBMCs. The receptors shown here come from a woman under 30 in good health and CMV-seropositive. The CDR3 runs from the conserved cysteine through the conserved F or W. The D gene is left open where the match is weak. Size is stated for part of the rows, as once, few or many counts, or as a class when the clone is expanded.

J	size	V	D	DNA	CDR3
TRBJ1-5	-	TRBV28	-	TGTGCCAGCAGGCCACAGGGTGGGAGTCAGCCCCAGCATTTT	CASRPQGGSQPQHF
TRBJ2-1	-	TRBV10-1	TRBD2	TGCGCCAGCAGTTCTACTAGCGGGCTCTACAATGAGCAGTTCTTC	CASSSTSGLYNEQFF
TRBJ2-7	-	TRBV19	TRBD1	TGTGCCAGTAGTATACCGGGACAGGGGACCGACGAGCAGTACTTC	CASSIPGQGTDEQYF
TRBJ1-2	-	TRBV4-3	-	TGCGCCAGCAGCCAAGATATTCAGGGAAACTATGGCTACACCTTC	CASSQDIQGNYGYTF
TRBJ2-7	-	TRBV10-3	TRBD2	TGTGCCATCAGTGAGTTCGGACAAACACTAGCGGGAGCGGGGTACGAGCAGTACTTC	CAISEFGQTLAGAGYEQYF
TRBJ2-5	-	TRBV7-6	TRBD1	TGTGCCAGCAGCCGAGGGACAGGGGAAGAGACCCAGTACTTC	CASSRGTGEETQYF
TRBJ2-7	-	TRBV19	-	TGTGCCAGTAGTATTATGGGAGTCTCCTACGAGCAGTACTTC	CASSIMGVSYEQYF
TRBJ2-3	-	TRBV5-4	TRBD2	TGTGCCAGCAGCTTTCAGACTAGCGATTATACGCAGTATTTT	CASSFQTSDYTQYF
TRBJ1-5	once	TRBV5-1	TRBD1	TGCGCCAGCAGCCTCCCGGGACAGGGGATGGATCAGCCCCAGCATTTT	CASSLPGQGMDQPQHF
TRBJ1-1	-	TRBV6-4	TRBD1	TGTGCCAGCAGCAGACAGGGAGGCACTGAAGCTTTCTTT	CASSRQGGTEAFF
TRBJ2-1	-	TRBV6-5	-	TGTGCCAGCAGTTACTCTAGCGAGAGGGCCGGGGATGAGCAGTTCTTC	CASSYSSERAGDEQFF
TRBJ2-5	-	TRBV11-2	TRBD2	TGTGCCAGCAGCTTAGGTCTAGCGGGAGTCCTAGAGACCCAGTACTTC	CASSLGLAGVLETQYF
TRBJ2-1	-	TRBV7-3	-	TGTGCCAGCACCCTGACGGGTTCCCCGGGGAATGAGCAGTTCTTC	CASTLTGSPGNEQFF
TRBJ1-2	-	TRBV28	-	TGTGCCAGCAAGGGGGTCTATGGCTACACCTTC	CASKGVYGYTF
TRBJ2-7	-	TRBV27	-	TGTGCCAGCAGTTTATCAGGGACTCTACCCTACGAGCAGTACTTC	CASSLSGTLPYEQYF
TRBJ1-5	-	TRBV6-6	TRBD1	TGTGCCAGCGGGCGGGTGGGACAGGGTAATCAGCCCCAGCATTTT	CASGRVGQGNQPQHF
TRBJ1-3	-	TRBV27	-	TGTGCCAGCAGTTTATCAGGGGCAGCGGGAAACACCATATATTTT	CASSLSGAAGNTIYF
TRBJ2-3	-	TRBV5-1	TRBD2	TGCGCCAGCACCCTAGCGGGAGTATCAGATACGCAGTATTTT	CASTLAGVSDTQYF
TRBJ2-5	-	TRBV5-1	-	TGCGCCAGCAGCTTGGGAGAAGAGACCCAGTACTTC	CASSLGEETQYF
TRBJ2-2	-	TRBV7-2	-	TGTGCCAGCAGCTTCGGAACAGGGAATACCGGGGAGCTGTTTTTT	CASSFGTGNTGELFF
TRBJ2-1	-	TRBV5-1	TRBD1	TGCGCCAGCAGCCTCGACAGGGGTAAGGTATACAATGAGCAGTTCTTC	CASSLDRGKVYNEQFF
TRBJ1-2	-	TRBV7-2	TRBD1	TGTGCCAGCAACCCCGGGACAGGGGTCAGCGGCTACACCTTC	CASNPGTGVSGYTF
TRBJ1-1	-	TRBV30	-	TGTGCCTGGAGTGTAAGGGGGATTAACACTGAAGCTTTCTTT	CAWSVRGINTEAFF
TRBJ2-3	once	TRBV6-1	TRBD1	TGTGCCAGCAGTGAAAGGGGACAGGGGGCGACAGATACGCAGTATTTT	CASSERGQGATDTQYF
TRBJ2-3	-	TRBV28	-	TGTGCCAGCAGTTTAGCGGGGATCACAGATACGCAGTATTTT	CASSLAGITDTQYF
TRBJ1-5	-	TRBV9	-	TGTGCCAGCAGCCCCCAGGTTGGTAGCAATCAGCCCCAGCATTTT	CASSPQVGSNQPQHF
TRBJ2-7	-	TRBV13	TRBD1	TGTGCCAGCAGCTTCGCGGGACAGGGGCTCTACGAGCAGTACTTC	CASSFAGQGLYEQYF
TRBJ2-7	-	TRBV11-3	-	TGTGCCAGCAGCTCTTTGGCCTCCGCGGGGTGGTACGAGCAGTACTTC	CASSSLASAGWYEQYF
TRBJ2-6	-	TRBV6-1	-	TGTGCCAGCAGTGAAGTCTCGGGAGCCAACTCTGGGGCCAACGTCCTGACTTTC	CASSEVSGANSGANVLTF
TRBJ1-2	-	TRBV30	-	TGTGCCTGGAGTAGTCTGGGTGGGGCTGGCTACACCTTC	CAWSSLGGAGYTF
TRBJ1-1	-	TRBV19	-	TGTGCCAGTAGGGGGGACATTGACACTGAAGCTTTCTTT	CASRGDIDTEAFF
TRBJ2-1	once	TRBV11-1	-	TGTGCCAGCAGCTCGCGGAGCTCCTACAATGAGCAGTTCTTC	CASSSRSSYNEQFF
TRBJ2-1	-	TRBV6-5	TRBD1	TGTGCCAGCAGCCAGGGACAGGGGGGCAATGAGCAGTTCTTC	CASSQGQGGNEQFF
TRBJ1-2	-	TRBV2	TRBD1	TGTGCCAGCAGTGCGGACGGGACAGCCTATGGCTACACCTTC	CASSADGTAYGYTF
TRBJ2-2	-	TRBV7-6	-	TGTGCCAGCAGCTTAGTTGTGGGGCACACCGGGGAGCTGTTTTTT	CASSLVVGHTGELFF
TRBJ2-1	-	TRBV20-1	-	TGCAGTGTAGCGACCTACAATGAGCAGTTCTTC	CSVATYNEQFF
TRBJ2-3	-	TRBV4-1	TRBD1	TGCGCCAGCAGCCCCTGGGACAGGGACACAGATACGCAGTATTTT	CASSPWDRDTDTQYF
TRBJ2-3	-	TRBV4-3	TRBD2	TGCGCCAGCAGCCAGGGGACTAGCGGTTTTGATACGCAGTATTTT	CASSQGTSGFDTQYF
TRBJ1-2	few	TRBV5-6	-	TGTGCCAGCAGCTTGGACGCAGGAGGTTATGGCTACACCTTC	CASSLDAGGYGYTF
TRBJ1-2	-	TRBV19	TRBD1	TGTGCCAGTGGGGACAGTTTCGCCCTAACGAGCTACACCTTC	CASGDSFALTSYTF
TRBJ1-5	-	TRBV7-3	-	TGTGCCAGCAGCTTAGACGGCCGAGGACAGCCCCAGCATTTT	CASSLDGRGQPQHF
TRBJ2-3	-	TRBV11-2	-	TGTGCCAGCAGCTTAGTTTCTGTAGGGGGCACAGATACGCAGTATTTT	CASSLVSVGGTDTQYF
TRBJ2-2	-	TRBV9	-	TGTGCCAGCAGCGGCCGGGACAATCCGTCCGGGGAGCTGTTTTTT	CASSGRDNPSGELFF
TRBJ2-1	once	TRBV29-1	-	TGCAGCGTCTCGCGGGACGGGACCGGTGAGCAGTTCTTC	CSVSRDGTGEQFF
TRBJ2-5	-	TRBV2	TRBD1	TGTGCCAGCAGACTCCGGGACAGGGTTCGGGAGACCCAGTACTTC	CASRLRDRVRETQYF
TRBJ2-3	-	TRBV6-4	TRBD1	TGTGCCAGCAGGGGGACAGGGAAAGCAGATACGCAGTATTTT	CASRGTGKADTQYF
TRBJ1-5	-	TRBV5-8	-	TGTGCCAGCACTGACATCGTCGCCAATCAGCCCCAGCATTTT	CASTDIVANQPQHF
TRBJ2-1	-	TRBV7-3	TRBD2	TGTGCCAGCAGTCCCTCCTCCCCCCGGGAGGGCCCCTACAATGAGCAGTTCTTC	CASSPSSPREGPYNEQFF
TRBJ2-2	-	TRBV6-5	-	TGTGCCAGCGGCTCGAGGCAGGGGAGCACCGGGGAGCTGTTTTTT	CASGSRQGSTGELFF
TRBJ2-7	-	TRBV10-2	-	TGCGCCACCCGGGGGACCTTGGACCACGAGCAGTACTTC	CATRGTLDHEQYF